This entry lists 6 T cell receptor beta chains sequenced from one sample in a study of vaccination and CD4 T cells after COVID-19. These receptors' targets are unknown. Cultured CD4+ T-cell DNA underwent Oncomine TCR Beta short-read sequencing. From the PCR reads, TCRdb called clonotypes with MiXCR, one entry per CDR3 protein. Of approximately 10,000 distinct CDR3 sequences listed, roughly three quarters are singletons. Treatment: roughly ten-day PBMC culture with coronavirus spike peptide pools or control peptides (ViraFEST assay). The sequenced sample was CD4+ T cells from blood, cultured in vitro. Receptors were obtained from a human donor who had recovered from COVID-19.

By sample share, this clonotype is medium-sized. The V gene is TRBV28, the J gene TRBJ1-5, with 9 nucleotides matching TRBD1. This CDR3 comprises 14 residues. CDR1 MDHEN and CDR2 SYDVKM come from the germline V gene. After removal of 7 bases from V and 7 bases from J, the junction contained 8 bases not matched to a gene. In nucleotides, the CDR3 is TGTGCCAGCACCCAAACAGGGGGCTGGCAGCCCCAGCATTTT. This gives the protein CASTQTGGWQPQHF.

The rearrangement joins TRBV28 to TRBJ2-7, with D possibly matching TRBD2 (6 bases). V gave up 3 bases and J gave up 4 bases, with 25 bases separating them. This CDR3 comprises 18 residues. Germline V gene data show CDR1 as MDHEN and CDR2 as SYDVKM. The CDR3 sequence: CASSFRALGLLGGYEQYF. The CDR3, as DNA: TGTGCCAGCAGTTTTCGGGCGCTAGGGCTTTTGGGGGGATACGAGCAGTACTTC.

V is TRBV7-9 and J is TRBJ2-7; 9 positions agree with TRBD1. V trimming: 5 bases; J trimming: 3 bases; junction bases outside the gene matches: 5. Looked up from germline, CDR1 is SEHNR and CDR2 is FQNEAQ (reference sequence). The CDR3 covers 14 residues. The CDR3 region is CASSQPGQGYEQYF. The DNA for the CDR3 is TGTGCCAGCAGCCAACCGGGACAGGGCTACGAGCAGTACTTC.

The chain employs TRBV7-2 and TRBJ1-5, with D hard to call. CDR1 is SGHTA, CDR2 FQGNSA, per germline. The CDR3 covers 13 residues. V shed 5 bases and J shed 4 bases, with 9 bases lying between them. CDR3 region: CASSPKLNQPQHF. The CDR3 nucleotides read TGTGCCAGCAGCCCCAAGTTAAATCAGCCCCAGCATTTT. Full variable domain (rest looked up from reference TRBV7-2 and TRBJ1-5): GAGVSQSPSNKVTEKGKDVELRCDPISGHTALYWYRQSLGQGLEFLIYFQGNSAPDKSGLPSDRFSAERTGGSVSTLTIQRTQQEDSAVYLCASSPKLNQPQHFGDGTRLSIL.

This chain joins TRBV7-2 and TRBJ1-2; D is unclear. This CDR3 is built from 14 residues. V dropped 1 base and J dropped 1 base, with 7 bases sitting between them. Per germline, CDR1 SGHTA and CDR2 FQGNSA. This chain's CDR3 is CASSLGSINYGYTF. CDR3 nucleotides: TGTGCCAGCAGCTTAGGGTCTATTAACTATGGCTACACCTTC.

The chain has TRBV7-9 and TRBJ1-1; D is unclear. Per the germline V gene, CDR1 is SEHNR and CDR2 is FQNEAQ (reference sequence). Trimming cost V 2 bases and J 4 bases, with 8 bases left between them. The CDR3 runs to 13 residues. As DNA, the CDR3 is TGTGCCAGCAGCTTACAGGTGAGCACTGAAGCTTTCTTT. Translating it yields CASSLQVSTEAFF.